Sequencing of this T cell receptor beta chain was carried out in a study of PD-1 blockade in mismatch repair-deficient tumors. Germline V gene sequence: CDR1 SGHDT, CDR2 YYEEEE. Trimming took 4 bases from V and 7 from J; bases not matched to a gene: 8. This CDR3 spans 14 amino acids. The assay was immunoSEQ multiplex PCR, and TCRdb's table has in-frame clones only and misses some. The data hold 65,000 to 80,000 clones, with 78% observed a single time. This sequence joins TRBV5-6 and TRBJ1-1; 9 bases are shared with TRBD1. The receptor's source is an adult with mismatch repair-deficient cancer. The sequences come from peripheral blood, collected 2 weeks after starting pembrolizumab. Written as DNA, the CDR3 is TGTGCCAGCAGCACCCGGGACAGGGCGGTTGAAGCTTTCTTT. Protein: CASSTRDRAVEAFF.